This T cell receptor (beta chain) was retrieved from a study of cytomegalovirus exposure and HLA in healthy donors. About the research overall: Roughly 180 million T cells yielded over 90 million unique TCR beta sequences in earlier analysis. Study results and caveats: Rare TCR sequences predominated, though certain public TCRs were found in many donors. The study labeled under 200 TCR beta chains cytomegalovirus-associated. According to a later analysis, most TCR beta chains associated with CMV appeared HLA-restricted.

About this clone itself: Its antigen remains unknown.

The PCR employed 60 Vbeta primers together with 13 Jbeta primers. Using immunoSEQ multiplex PCR, the repertoire was profiled, and TCRdb retains in-frame clones only, with some absent. This table has 130,000 to 150,000 clones, roughly four fifths appearing once. The CDR3 runs to 15 residues. Trimming removed 1 base from V and 0 bases from J, with 11 bases in between. The V gene's germline CDR1 is SGHKS and CDR2 YYEKEE (reference sequence). This chain uses TRBV5-5 with TRBJ2-7; D might be TRBD2 (6 bases). The sample taken for sequencing was PBMCs. The sequence was collected from a man aged 35-49 years in good health and CMV-seropositive. The CDR3: CASSLRRDPSYEQYF. The CDR3 DNA sequence: TGTGCCAGCAGCTTGCGGCGGGACCCCTCCTACGAGCAGTACTTC.